The rows below give T cell receptor beta chains drawn from one sample of a study of vaccination effects on CD4 cells after COVID-19. For these receptors, no antigen is known. Sequencing was performed with immunoSEQ multiplex PCR; in TCRdb, only in-frame clones are kept and a portion is missing. The data hold around 54,000 clones, with 75% to 90% observed a single time. Sequences were derived from CD4+ T cells from PBMCs cultured with HCoV-229E spike peptides, sampled before COVID-19 vaccination. The receptors shown here come from a human donor who received a COVID-19 vaccine. Both conserved end residues are part of each CDR3. A D gene is named only where the DNA matches it firmly. Size is omitted from some rows. Given values are once, few, many or a class for expanded clones.

DNA,CDR3,D,J,V,size
TGTGCCATCACGTCGTTAGGGGGGCGCAGTCAGCCCCAGCATTTT,CAITSLGGRSQPQHF,NA,TRBJ1-5,TRBV10-3,few
TGTGCCAGCAGCTTAGAGGAAGGGGGATACACCGGGGAGCTGTTTTTT,CASSLEEGGYTGELFF,NA,TRBJ2-2,TRBV11-2,few
TGTGCCAGCAGCTTAGAACTAGCGGGGGGCGGCGATACGCAGTATTTT,CASSLELAGGGDTQYF,TRBD2,TRBJ2-3,TRBV11-2,NA
TGTGCCAGCTCACCAATAGTAAACTATGGCTACACCTTC,CASSPIVNYGYTF,NA,TRBJ1-2,TRBV18,NA
TGTGCCAGCAGCTCCCCGGGACAGGGGGCGCTTGGCTACACCTTC,CASSSPGQGALGYTF,TRBD1,TRBJ1-2,TRBV5-4,NA
TGTGCCACCAGTGAGGCCGGGACAGGCGGGAGAGCTTTCTTT,CATSEAGTGGRAFF,TRBD1,TRBJ1-1,TRBV24-1,NA
TGCAGCGTTGATAGGAACCCCCAAGAGACCCAGTACTTC,CSVDRNPQETQYF,NA,TRBJ2-5,TRBV29-1,once
TGTGCCAGCAGCCAAGATCTTCAAGCAGGGGTCTTCACAGATACGCAGTATTTT,CASSQDLQAGVFTDTQYF,NA,TRBJ2-3,TRBV14,NA
TGCAGTGCTAGTTTGTCTTCGGCAGTGGGATACAATGAGCAGTTCTTC,CSASLSSAVGYNEQFF,NA,TRBJ2-1,TRBV20-1,few
TGTGCCAGCAGTGATCCCCACACAGCTAGCAATCAGCCCCAGCATTTT,CASSDPHTASNQPQHF,NA,TRBJ1-5,TRBV2,NA
TGTGCCAGCAGTTCCGGGACAGGGGGCGTTCAGCCCCAGCATTTT,CASSSGTGGVQPQHF,TRBD1,TRBJ1-5,TRBV28,NA